A selection of T cell receptor beta chains follows, all from one sample in a study of blood T cell repertoires in COVID-19. Sequencing was performed with immunoSEQ multiplex PCR; in TCRdb, only in-frame clones are kept and a portion is missing. Here the sample spans under 200,000 clones, less than 90% being singletons. Sequencing input: PBMCs or T cells enriched from blood (not recorded which). The receptors here all came from a woman aged 45-65 years who had recovered from COVID-19. Both conserved end residues are part of each CDR3. D genes are given only for firm matches. Some rows mark clone size as missing; the rest say once, few, many or name a class of expanded clone.

D: NA
size: NA
V: TRBV24-1
J: TRBJ2-1
CDR3: CATSDPLYFLDEQFF
DNA: TGTGCCACCAGTGACCCACTCTATTTTCTCGATGAGCAGTTCTTC

D: TRBD1
size: NA
V: TRBV28
J: TRBJ2-2
CDR3: CASKTGVNTGELFF
DNA: TGTGCCAGCAAGACAGGGGTTAACACCGGGGAGCTGTTTTTT

D: NA
size: NA
V: TRBV6-1
J: TRBJ1-2
CDR3: CASSEGGPYGYTF
DNA: TGTGCCAGCAGTGAAGGGGGGCCCTATGGCTACACCTTC

D: NA
size: NA
V: TRBV28
J: TRBJ2-7
CDR3: CASRTTGPSNYEQYF
DNA: TGTGCCAGCAGAACGACAGGCCCCTCAAACTACGAGCAGTACTTC

D: TRBD2
size: NA
V: TRBV7-2
J: TRBJ2-1
CDR3: CASSSQTSGIYNEQFF
DNA: TGTGCCAGCAGCTCCCAGACTAGCGGCATTTACAATGAGCAGTTCTTC

D: NA
size: few
V: TRBV10-3
J: TRBJ1-2
CDR3: CAISGRSDLGYGYTF
DNA: TGTGCCATCAGTGGGCGGAGCGATCTTGGCTATGGCTACACCTTC

D: TRBD1
size: NA
V: TRBV5-6
J: TRBJ1-4
CDR3: CASSLVFGETGKEKLFF
DNA: TGTGCCAGCAGCTTGGTATTTGGTGAGACAGGGAAGGAAAAACTGTTTTTT

D: NA
size: NA
V: TRBV11-1
J: TRBJ2-7
CDR3: CASSLGVAYEQYF
DNA: TGTGCCAGCAGCTTAGGCGTAGCTTACGAGCAGTACTTC

D: NA
size: NA
V: TRBV19
J: TRBJ2-3
CDR3: CASSDIGGPGAPDTQYF
DNA: TGTGCCAGTAGTGACATCGGGGGGCCAGGGGCACCTGATACGCAGTATTTT

D: TRBD2
size: NA
V: TRBV15
J: TRBJ2-7
CDR3: CATSRDVLAGDEQYF
DNA: TGTGCCACCAGCAGAGACGTCCTAGCGGGAGACGAGCAGTACTTC

D: NA
size: NA
V: TRBV18
J: TRBJ1-6
CDR3: CASSPSDINSPLHF
DNA: TGTGCCAGCTCACCTTCAGATATTAATTCACCCCTCCACTTT

D: NA
size: NA
V: TRBV7-3
J: TRBJ2-1
CDR3: CASSNRVSEQFF
DNA: TGTGCCAGCAGTAACAGGGTCAGTGAGCAGTTCTTC

D: TRBD1
size: NA
V: TRBV28
J: TRBJ1-5
CDR3: CASMTGQANQPQHF
DNA: TGTGCCAGCATGACCGGACAGGCCAATCAGCCCCAGCATTTT

D: NA
size: NA
V: TRBV6-1
J: TRBJ1-5
CDR3: CASSERRLGGGQPQHF
DNA: TGTGCCAGCAGTGAAAGGCGCCTCGGGGGAGGTCAGCCCCAGCATTTT

D: TRBD2
size: NA
V: TRBV5-5
J: TRBJ2-1
CDR3: CASSLIPSGGYNEQFF
DNA: TGTGCCAGCAGCCTTATCCCGAGCGGGGGGTACAATGAGCAGTTCTTC

D: NA
size: medium-sized
V: TRBV11-3
J: TRBJ2-2
CDR3: CASSVTDSYTGELFF
DNA: TGTGCCAGCAGCGTTACGGACAGTTACACCGGGGAGCTGTTTTTT

D: TRBD1
size: once
V: TRBV29-1
J: TRBJ1-1
CDR3: CSGKGTARAAFF
DNA: TGCAGCGGTAAAGGGACAGCCAGAGCAGCTTTCTTT

D: TRBD1
size: many
V: TRBV5-1
J: TRBJ2-6
CDR3: CASSLVGIRTGTSGANVLTF
DNA: TGCGCCAGCAGCTTGGTGGGTATTCGGACAGGCACCTCTGGGGCCAACGTCCTGACTTTC

D: NA
size: NA
V: TRBV5-1
J: TRBJ2-2
CDR3: CASSLTETGELFF
DNA: TGCGCCAGCAGCTTGACTGAGACCGGGGAGCTGTTTTTT

D: TRBD1
size: NA
V: TRBV9
J: TRBJ1-6
CDR3: CASSRDRERNSPLHF
DNA: TGTGCCAGCAGCCGGGACAGGGAGAGGAATTCACCCCTCCACTTT

D: TRBD2
size: NA
V: TRBV9
J: TRBJ2-1
CDR3: CASSVEASGTIYNEQFF
DNA: TGTGCCAGCAGCGTAGAGGCTAGCGGAACGATTTACAATGAGCAGTTCTTC